This TCR beta chain was profiled in a study of cytomegalovirus exposure and HLA in healthy donors. A note on this clone: The target antigen is unknown.

V lost 7 bases and J lost 0, with 19 bases in between. Germline lookup yields CDR1 SEHNR and CDR2 FQNEAQ (reference sequence). The CDR3 spans 18 residues. General study results and limits: The study listed roughly 160 cytomegalovirus-associated TCR beta chains. What a later analysis reportedly showed was that an Asian-associated ancestry cluster had fewer N-insertions than the roughly 700-donor mean. Later work associated around 18,000 TCR beta sequences with HLA alleles at 0.05 false discovery rate.

Researchers ran the PCR with 60 Vbeta and 13 Jbeta primers. Data came from immunoSEQ multiplex PCR; TCRdb stores just in-frame clones and leaves some out. The data show about 110,000 clones, over 70% seen once. The sequencing sample was made of PBMCs. This TCR was recovered from a female donor in good health and CMV-seronegative. The chain combines TRBV7-9 with TRBJ2-6; D is possibly TRBD1 (5 bases). CDR3 in amino acids: CASKQLGQFTSGANVLTF. The CDR3 DNA reads as TGTGCCAGCAAACAATTGGGGCAGTTTACCTCTGGGGCCAACGTCCTGACTTTC.